This TCR beta chain was captured in a study of cytomegalovirus exposure and HLA in healthy donors. For the study at large: The roughly 130 validation repertoires, a later analysis reported, used the same platform as the approximately 730 repertoires from the first cohort.

The CDR3 loop spans 16 amino acids. Germline V gene lookup returns CDR1 MNHEY and CDR2 SMNVEV (reference sequence). V shed 6 bases, J shed 0 bases, and the junction held 5 bases outside the gene matches. The repertoire was sequenced with immunoSEQ multiplex PCR; TCRdb's copy has only in-frame clones and lacks some. The data contain more than 200,000 clones, roughly 87% of them singletons. The study, taken as a whole, reports: The investigators catalogued about 170 TCR beta chains as cytomegalovirus-associated.

The donors formed part of the approximately 130-subject validation cohort, distinct from the approximately 630-subject first cohort. Details on this clone: Its antigen remains unidentified.

This TCR was recovered from a young man in good health and CMV-seropositive. The sequencing sample was made of PBMCs. This chain uses TRBV27 with TRBJ2-6; 7 nucleotides line up with TRBD1. In DNA form, the CDR3 reads TGTGCCAGCAGCCTAGCAGGGGGCTCTGGGGCCAACGTCCTGACTTTC. It translates to CASSLAGGSGANVLTF.